These 12 T cell receptor beta chains came from one sample sequenced in a study of T cells expressing NK-cell markers. From the 5' RACE reads, TCRdb lists one entry per CDR3 protein and no DNA. This repertoire includes some 440,000 distinct CDR3 sequences. Sequenced sample: blood T cells: a sorted CD56 or NKG2C T cell subset, CD4+ or CD8+ T cells, or bulk PBMC T cells (not recorded which). These receptors were taken from a woman aged 50 to 65 in good health.

The chain's CDR3 is CASKQSGRGQETQYF. The genes are TRBV5-6 and TRBJ2-5; TCRdb's D call, TRBD2, is unchecked because there is no DNA. Per germline, CDR1 SGHDT and CDR2 YYEEEE. CDR3 length: 15 residues.

The chain couples TRBV6-5 to TRBJ1-2; no DNA is available, so the TRBD1 call from TCRdb remains unchecked. The germline CDR1 and CDR2 sequences are MNHEY and SVGAGI. The CDR3 contains 18 residues. CDR3: CASSSAHRGRNASRGYTF.

The chain carries TRBV4-2 and TRBJ2-3; TCRdb reports TRBD1, a call that lacks DNA to check it against. This CDR3 is 14 amino acids long. Germline lookup yields CDR1 LGHNA and CDR2 YNFKEQ. CDR3 sequence reads: CASSRDRGLDTQYF.

The genes are TRBV5-1 and TRBJ1-4; TCRdb gives TRBD1 as the D gene, but with no DNA this cannot be confirmed. CDR1 and CDR2 from the germline V gene are SGHRS and YFSETQ. CDR3 size: 16 residues. The CDR3 region is CASSLEAGVGGEKLFF.

The chain carries TRBV9 and TRBJ2-2; the TCRdb D gene call, TRBD1, has no DNA to confirm it. From germline, CDR1 is SGDLS and CDR2 YYNGEE. The CDR3 spans 16 residues. The CDR3 sequence is CASSVGHTGSYVELFF.

The CDR3 spells CATQIGTHSYNEQFF. The chain links TRBV15 to TRBJ2-1; absent DNA, TCRdb's TRBD2 call cannot be checked. Germline CDR1 LNHNV, CDR2 YYDKDF (reference sequence). The CDR3 runs to 15 residues.

The V gene is TRBV29-1, the J gene TRBJ2-3; TCRdb lists TRBD2, though no DNA is available to test this call. The CDR3 runs 13 residues. The germline CDR1 and CDR2 sequences are SQVTM and ANQGSEA. CDR3 loop: CSVFQRYTDTQYF.

The J gene is TRBJ1-1, the V gene TRBV19; TCRdb's D call, TRBD1, is unchecked because there is no DNA. The CDR3 totals 14 residues. The germline CDR1 and CDR2 sequences are LNHDA and SQIVND (reference sequence). The CDR3 here is CASSMWEGQGEAFF.

V usage is TRBV7-9 and J usage is TRBJ1-5. Germline loops: CDR1 SEHNR, CDR2 FQNEAQ (reference sequence). There are 12 residues in the CDR3. CDR3 amino acids: CASSQGGSPQHF. The full variable domain, in which reference TRBV7-9 and TRBJ1-5 provide the parts outside the CDR3, is DTGVSQNPRHKITKRGQNVTFRCDPISEHNRLYWYRQTLGQGPEFLTYFQNEAQLEKSRLLSDRFSAERPKGSFSTLEIQRTEQGDSAMYLCASSQGGSPQHFGDGTRLSIL.

This chain connects TRBV14 to TRBJ2-7; absent DNA, TCRdb's TRBD1 call cannot be checked. The germline V gene encodes CDR1 SGHDN and CDR2 FVKESK. The CDR3 has 15 amino acids. The CDR3 loop reads CASSRQTGVGGEQYF.

The chain combines TRBV12-3 or TRBV12-4 with TRBJ2-5; TCRdb calls TRBD2, which cannot be checked without DNA. The CDR3 length is 14 residues. The chain's CDR3 is CASRQDLPRGTQYF.

The chain is built from TRBV5-6 and TRBJ2-5; the TCRdb call, TRBD2, lacks DNA for checking. Looked up from germline, CDR1 is SGHDT and CDR2 is YYEEEE. The CDR3 spans 20 residues. CDR3: CASSLVGALPSGRYQETQYF.